This is a list of T cell receptor beta chains from one sample in a study of T cells in Graves' hyperthyroidism and ophthalmopathy. MiXCR was run by TCRdb on the multiplex PCR reads, yielding one entry per CDR3 protein. Seen here are roughly 500,000 distinct CDR3 sequences, around 43% observed once, and the top ten hold 44%. The source material was peripheral blood or thyroid tissue (not recorded which). These receptors all stem from an adult woman with Graves' disease, either hyperthyroidism or ophthalmopathy (not recorded which). Each CDR3 is given with its conserved first and last residue. The D gene is left open where the match is weak. Clone size is given for some rows only: seen once, a few or many times, or a class if the clone is expanded.

D	size	V	J	CDR3	DNA
NA	NA	TRBV19	TRBJ1-6	CASSIQGSYNSPLHF	TGTGCCAGTAGCATTCAGGGTTCGTATAATTCACCCCTTCACTTT
NA	NA	TRBV28	TRBJ1-1	CASSFTTMNTEAFF	TGTGCCAGCAGTTTTACAACCATGAACACTGAAGCTTTCTTT
NA	few	TRBV29-1	TRBJ1-1	CSVGVGDDAFF	TGCAGCGTTGGGGTAGGGGATGATGCTTTCTTT
NA	NA	TRBV2	TRBJ1-5	CASSGTPSYSNQPQHF	TGTGCCAGCAGTGGGACCCCTTCCTATAGCAATCAGCCCCAGCATTTT
NA	NA	TRBV20-1	TRBJ2-7	CSATGESNTYEQYF	TGCAGTGCTACAGGCGAGTCGAATACCTACGAGCAGTACTTC
NA	few	TRBV6-2/TRBV6-3	TRBJ2-5	CASSYGRSGGETQYF	TGTGCCAGCAGTTACGGGAGGAGTGGAGGAGAGACCCAGTACTTC
NA	few	TRBV20-1	TRBJ2-5	CSARDPRGLFQETQYF	TGCAGTGCTAGAGATCCGAGGGGACTGTTCCAAGAGACCCAGTACTTC
NA	many	TRBV5-1	TRBJ2-7	CASSLAPEYEQYF	TGCGCCAGCAGCTTGGCGCCTGAATACGAGCAGTACTTC
TRBD2	NA	TRBV7-9	TRBJ2-5	CASSFRGSDIGTQYF	TGTGCCAGCAGCTTTCGCGGGAGCGACATAGGGACCCAGTACTTC
TRBD1	NA	TRBV9	TRBJ1-3	CASSELEGDSSGNTIYF	TGTGCCAGCAGCGAACTAGAAGGGGACAGCTCTGGAAACACCATATATTTT
TRBD1	NA	TRBV2	TRBJ1-2	CASSSPGGVGYGYTF	TGTGCCAGCAGCTCCCCAGGGGGTGTTGGTTATGGCTACACCTTC
NA	many	TRBV2	TRBJ1-2	CASSEEEGIGYTF	TGTGCCAGCAGTGAAGAGGAGGGGATTGGCTACACCTTC
NA	many	TRBV5-8	TRBJ1-2	CASSLETYGYTF	TGTGCCAGCAGCTTGGAGACCTATGGCTACACCTTC
NA	NA	TRBV20-1	TRBJ1-2	CSARSAGDGGDDGYTF	TGCAGTGCTAGATCGGCGGGAGATGGAGGGGACGATGGCTACACCTTC
NA	NA	TRBV3-1	TRBJ1-5	CASSQAGFGQPQHF	TGTGCCAGCAGCCAAGCAGGGTTTGGCCAGCCCCAGCATTTT
NA	NA	TRBV7-3	TRBJ2-7	CASSLPDPHEQYF	TGTGCCAGCAGCTTACCTGATCCCCACGAGCAGTACTTC
TRBD1	NA	TRBV7-9	TRBJ2-3	CASSHRDRATDTQYF	TGTGCCAGCAGCCACCGGGACAGGGCCACAGATACGCAGTATTTT
TRBD1	many	TRBV2	TRBJ2-6	CASRTGVGANVLTF	TGTGCCAGCAGAACAGGGGTCGGGGCCAACGTCCTGACTTTC
NA	NA	TRBV5-1	TRBJ1-6	CASSLDPDRNSPLHF	TGCGCCAGCAGCTTGGATCCGGACCGCAATTCACCCCTCCACTTT
TRBD1	many	TRBV6-1	TRBJ2-5	CASRTGVGETQYF	TGTGCCAGCAGGACAGGGGTCGGAGAGACCCAGTACTTC
NA	NA	TRBV6-5	TRBJ2-7	CAAGGAVSYEQYF	TGTGCCGCGGGCGGGGCAGTCTCCTACGAGCAGTACTTC
NA	many	TRBV5-4	TRBJ2-2	CASSFSQGTNTGELFF	TGTGCCAGCAGCTTCTCTCAGGGTACGAACACCGGGGAGCTGTTTTTT
NA	NA	TRBV15	TRBJ2-5	CATRFQGFETQYF	TGTGCCACCAGGTTCCAGGGTTTTGAGACCCAGTACTTC
NA	NA	TRBV7-9	TRBJ1-1	CASSSQVGGSRAFF	TGTGCCAGCAGCTCCCAAGTCGGAGGATCCCGAGCTTTCTTT
NA	NA	TRBV19	TRBJ1-5	CASSDRRNQPQHF	TGTGCCAGTTCAGACAGACGCAATCAGCCCCAGCATTTT
NA	NA	TRBV10-3	TRBJ2-6	CAIGTGVNTEAF	TGTGCCATAGGAACTGGAGTGAACACTGAAGCTTTC
TRBD2	NA	TRBV29-1	TRBJ2-7	CSSVAGGVYEQYF	TGCAGCTCTGTAGCGGGAGGCGTCTACGAGCAGTACTTC
NA	NA	TRBV13	TRBJ2-7	CASSGRNSYEQYF	TGTGCCAGCTCGGGCAGAAACTCCTACGAGCAGTACTTC
NA	NA	TRBV11-1	TRBJ2-2	CASSHFTRRTGELSW	TGTGCCAGCAGCCACTTTACTAGACGGACCGGGGAGCTGTCTTGG
NA	few	TRBV5-6	TRBJ2-3	CASSLGWRDTQYF	TGTGCCAGCAGCTTGGGGTGGAGAGATACGCAGTATTTT
TRBD1	NA	TRBV5-1	TRBJ1-1	CASSLTGATNTEAFF	TGCGCCAGCAGCTTGACAGGGGCAACGAACACTGAAGCTTTCTTT
TRBD2	few	TRBV29-1	TRBJ2-7	CSVALTSGKGKTYEQYF	TGCAGCGTTGCCCTGACTAGCGGGAAGGGCAAGACCTACGAGCAGTACTTC
TRBD2	few	TRBV7-2	TRBJ2-2	CASSLFPAGGPNTGELFF	TGTGCCAGCAGCTTATTTCCAGCGGGAGGGCCTAACACCGGGGAGCTGTTTTTT
NA	NA	TRBV5-1	TRBJ1-4	CASSRNGTRNEKLFF	TGCGCCAGCAGCCGAAACGGGACGAGGAATGAAAAACTGTTTTTT
NA	NA	TRBV7-6	TRBJ2-7	CASSWGTGFSYEQYF	TGTGCCAGCAGCTGGGGGACGGGATTCTCCTACGAGCAGTACTTC
NA	NA	TRBV5-4	TRBJ2-7	CASSPPGGGPHEQYF	TGTGCCAGCAGCCCACCAGGGGGAGGGCCCCACGAGCAGTACTTC
TRBD2	NA	TRBV7-2	TRBJ2-7	CASSPRASGRYF	TGTGCCAGCAGCCCAAGGGCTAGCGGGAGGTACTTC
NA	few	TRBV13	TRBJ1-2	CASSLGARGYTF	TGTGCCAGCAGCTTAGGGGCCCGGGGCTACACCTTC
NA	NA	TRBV5-1	TRBJ1-1	CASSLGVTMNTEAFF	TGCGCCAGCAGCTTGGGGGTAACAATGAACACTGAAGCTTTCTTT
TRBD2	NA	TRBV20-1	TRBJ2-7	CSGGGGPENEQYF	TGCAGTGGGGGGGGAGGGCCAGAAAACGAGCAGTACTTC
NA	NA	TRBV20-1	TRBJ1-2	CSARDGGTGDDGYTF	TGCAGTGCTAGAGATGGGGGGACCGGGGACGATGGCTACACCTTC
NA	many	TRBV5-1	TRBJ2-7	CASSAPGPRYEQYF	TGCGCCAGCAGCGCCCCGGGCCCTAGGTACGAGCAGTACTTC
NA	once	TRBV20-1	TRBJ2-7	CSARVPRVPYEQYF	TGCAGTGCTAGAGTGCCCCGGGTCCCCTACGAGCAGTACTTC
NA	many	TRBV7-3	TRBJ2-2	CASSFSSPGAVGELFF	TGTGCCAGCAGCTTTTCCAGTCCCGGGGCGGTCGGGGAGCTGTTTTTT
NA	NA	TRBV14	TRBJ2-5	CASSQVNYQETQYF	TGTGCCAGCAGCCAAGTCAACTACCAAGAGACCCAGTACTTC
TRBD1	many	TRBV5-1	TRBJ2-7	CASSSQGGLDEQYF	TGCGCCAGCAGCTCCCAAGGGGGCCTGGACGAGCAGTACTTC
TRBD1	NA	TRBV27	TRBJ1-6	CASSFQGGTSPLHF	TGTGCCAGCAGTTTCCAGGGGGGCACTTCACCCCTCCACTTT
NA	NA	TRBV5-5	TRBJ1-2	CASSLEGRPDGYTF	TGTGCCAGCAGCTTGGAGGGAAGACCCGATGGCTACACCTTC
NA	NA	TRBV5-6	TRBJ2-7	CASSLIQPDSYEQYF	TGTGCCAGCAGTCTAATACAGCCGGACTCCTACGAGCAGTACTTC
NA	once	TRBV7-9	TRBJ2-7	CASSLVLERPYEQYF	TGTGCCAGCAGTTTAGTACTCGAGAGACCCTACGAGCAGTACTTC
TRBD1	NA	TRBV24-1	TRBJ2-1	CATSDAGTGYDNEQFF	TGTGCCACCAGTGATGCCGGGACAGGGTATGACAATGAGCAGTTCTTC
NA	NA	TRBV7-9	TRBJ2-7	CASSSPADSYEQYF	TGTGCCAGCAGCTCCCCAGCGGACTCCTACGAGCAGTACTTC
TRBD1	NA	TRBV2	TRBJ1-2	CASSEYRGLYGYTF	TGTGCCAGCAGTGAATACAGGGGCCTCTATGGCTACACCTTC
NA	many	TRBV7-2	TRBJ2-5	CASCPGIRETQYF	TGTGCCAGCTGTCCCGGTATTCGGGAGACCCAGTACTTC
TRBD2	NA	TRBV7-3	TRBJ2-7	CASSPFAGGPSEQYF	TGTGCCAGCAGCCCCTTTGCGGGAGGGCCTAGCGAGCAGTACTTC
TRBD1	once	TRBV20-1	TRBJ1-1	CSARTGVAEAFF	TGCAGTGCTAGAACAGGGGTTGCTGAAGCTTTCTTT
NA	many	TRBV15	TRBJ2-5	CATSRDRAREETQYF	TGTGCCACCAGCAGAGATCGCGCCAGGGAAGAGACCCAGTACTTC